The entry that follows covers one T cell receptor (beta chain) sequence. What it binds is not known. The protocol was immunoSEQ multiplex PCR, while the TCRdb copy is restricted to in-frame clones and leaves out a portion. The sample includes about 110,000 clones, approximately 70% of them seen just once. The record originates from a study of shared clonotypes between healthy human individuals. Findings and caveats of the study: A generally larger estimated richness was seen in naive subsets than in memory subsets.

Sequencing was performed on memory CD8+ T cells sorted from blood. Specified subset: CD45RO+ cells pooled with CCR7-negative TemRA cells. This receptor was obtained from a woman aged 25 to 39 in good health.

The CDR3 loop is CASRDRENTEAFF. DNA for the CDR3: TGTGCCAGCAGGGACAGAGAGAACACTGAAGCTTTCTTT. The chain employs TRBV6-1 and TRBJ1-1, with D possibly being TRBD1 (6 bases). Trimming left V 6 bases short and J 1 base short, with 9 bases between. Germline lookup yields CDR1 MNHNS and CDR2 SASEGT. The CDR3 length is 13 residues.